This T cell receptor beta chain was identified during a study of blood T cell repertoires in COVID-19. Study-wide background: The study drew acute and convalescent COVID-19 samples from the United States, Italy and Spain.

Under the authors' procedure: Estimation of nucleated cell counts was performed using reference gene primer amplification. Some clones are missing from TCRdb's copy, which holds only in-frame ones; the method was immunoSEQ multiplex PCR. V and J calls plus clone size are reproduced from that table; the DNA served to infer D and trimming. The sample consists of under 200,000 clones, roughly 77% of them appearing once. Germline CDR1 MNHNS, CDR2 SASEGT. J lost 4 bases, V lost 3 bases, and 9 bases had no gene match. The CDR3 totals 15 residues. Followed over time, Seattle patients had been enrolled while infection was active.

The sequencing sample was made of peripheral blood. The source is a woman between 40 and 55 years old with COVID-19, enrolled during active disease. This chain uses TRBV6-1 with TRBJ2-7; 7 bases are shared with TRBD1. The CDR3 loop reads CASSDRGTADYEQYF. In nucleotides, the CDR3 is TGTGCCAGCAGTGATAGGGGGACAGCGGATTACGAGCAGTACTTC.